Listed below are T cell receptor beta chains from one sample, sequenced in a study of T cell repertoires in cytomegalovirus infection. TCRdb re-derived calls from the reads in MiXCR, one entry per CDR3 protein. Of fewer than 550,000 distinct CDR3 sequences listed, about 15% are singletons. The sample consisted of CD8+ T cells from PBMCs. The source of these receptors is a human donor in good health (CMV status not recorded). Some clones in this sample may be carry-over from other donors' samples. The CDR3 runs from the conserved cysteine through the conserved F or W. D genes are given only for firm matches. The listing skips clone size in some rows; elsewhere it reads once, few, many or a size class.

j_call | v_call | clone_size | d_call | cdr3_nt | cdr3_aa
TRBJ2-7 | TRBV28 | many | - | TGTGCCAGCAGTTTAACGAGGGTCCTCTCCTACGAGCAGTACTTC | CASSLTRVLSYEQYF
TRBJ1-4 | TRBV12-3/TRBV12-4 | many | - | TGTGCCACCCGGGACGGCGTTGAATCTAATGAAAAACTGTTTTTT | CATRDGVESNEKLFF
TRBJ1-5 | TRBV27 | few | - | TGTGCCAGCAGTTTAATCCGGGACGTCGACAATCAGCCCCAGCATTTT | CASSLIRDVDNQPQHF
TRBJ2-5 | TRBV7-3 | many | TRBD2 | TGTGCCAGCAGCTACACTAGCGGGAGGGCCGCCAATCAAGAGACCCAGTACTTC | CASSYTSGRAANQETQYF
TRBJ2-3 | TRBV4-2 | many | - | TGTGCCAGCAGCCAATATGCGGGGGCCGCGGATACGCAGTATTTT | CASSQYAGAADTQYF
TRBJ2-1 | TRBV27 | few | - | TGTGCCAGCAGTTCCCTCATAGCGGTTGATGAGCAGTTCTTC | CASSSLIAVDEQFF
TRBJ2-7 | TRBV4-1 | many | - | TGCGCCAGCAGCCAAGGGCAGTTCTACGAGCAGTACTTC | CASSQGQFYEQYF
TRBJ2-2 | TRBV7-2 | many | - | TGTGCCAGCAGCCACCGGACCGGGGAGCTGTTTTTT | CASSHRTGELFF
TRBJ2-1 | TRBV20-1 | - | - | TGCAGTGCTGAGGGGGAGGGCCAGGGAGATGAGCAGTTCTTC | CSAEGEGQGDEQFF
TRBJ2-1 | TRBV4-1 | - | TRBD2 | TGTGCCAGCAGCCGCGGACTAGCGGGAGGGGATTCCCCGGGCTATGAGCAGTTCTTC | CASSRGLAGGDSPGYEQFF
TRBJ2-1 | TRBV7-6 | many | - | TGTGCCAGCAGCTTCAGAGGGTTTGTGGATGAGCAGTTCTTC | CASSFRGFVDEQFF
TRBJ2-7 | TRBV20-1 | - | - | TGCAGTGCTAGAGAGGGAGAGCCACACCACGAGCAGTACTTC | CSAREGEPHHEQYF
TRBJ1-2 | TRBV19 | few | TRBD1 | TGTGCCAGTAGGTCCCCGGGACAGGGTTTGGATGGCTACACCTTC | CASRSPGQGLDGYTF
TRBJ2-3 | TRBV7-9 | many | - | TGTGCCAGCAGTTTCTCCGACCGAACCCGGTCCCCTAGCACAGATACGCAGTATTTT | CASSFSDRTRSPSTDTQYF
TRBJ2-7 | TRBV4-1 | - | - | TGCGCCAGCAGCCAAGATACAGCAGGCTACGAGCAGTACTTC | CASSQDTAGYEQYF
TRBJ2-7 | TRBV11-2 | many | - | TGTGCCAGCAGCCAATCATACACTCGGACAGGGTCGGGGGGTTACGAGCAGTACTTC | CASSQSYTRTGSGGYEQYF
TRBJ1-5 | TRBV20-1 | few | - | TGCAGTGCTAGAGAGAGAAGGAGGGAAAGACATCAGCCCCAGCATTTT | CSARERRRERHQPQHF
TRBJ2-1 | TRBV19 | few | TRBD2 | TGTGCCAGTAGTATGTCGGCGGGAGAGGGTCACAATGAGCAGTTCTTC | CASSMSAGEGHNEQFF
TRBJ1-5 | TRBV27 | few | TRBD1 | TGTGCCAGCAGTTTTTCGGGACAGGGGGCCTCTCAGCCCCAGCATTTT | CASSFSGQGASQPQHF
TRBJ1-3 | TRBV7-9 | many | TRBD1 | TGTGCCAGCAGCGGTACAGGGGACGGAAACACCATATATTTT | CASSGTGDGNTIYF
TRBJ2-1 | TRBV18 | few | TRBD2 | TGTGCCAGCTCACCGGAACTAGCGGGGGGCGAAGACAATGAGCAGTTCTTC | CASSPELAGGEDNEQFF
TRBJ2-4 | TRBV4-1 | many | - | TGCGCCAGCAGTCTAACAGCAGTAGCCAAAAACATTCAGTACTTC | CASSLTAVAKNIQYF
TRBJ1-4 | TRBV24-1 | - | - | TGTGCCACCAGTGGACAGGAGGAAAAACTGTTTTTT | CATSGQEEKLFF
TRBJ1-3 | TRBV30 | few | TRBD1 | TGTGCCTGGAGTGTACCCGGACAGGGTGGAAACACCATATATTTT | CAWSVPGQGGNTIYF
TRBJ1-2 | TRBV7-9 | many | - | TGTGCCAGCAGCTTAGCGCCAGGGAACTATGGCTACACCTTC | CASSLAPGNYGYTF
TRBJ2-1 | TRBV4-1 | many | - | TGCGCCAGCAGCCAAGATTGGGCGAATGAGCAGTTCTTC | CASSQDWANEQFF
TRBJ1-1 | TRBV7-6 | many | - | TGTGCCAGCGGTAGCACCGCGGGCACTGAAGCTTTCTTT | CASGSTAGTEAFF
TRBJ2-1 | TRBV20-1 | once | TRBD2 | TGCAGTGCTAGAGTGCGGGAGGGTGACAATGAGCAGTTCTTC | CSARVREGDNEQFF
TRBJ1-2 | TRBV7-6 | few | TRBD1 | TGTGCCAGCAGAGAGGGACAGGGGGCGGGTGGCTACACCTTC | CASREGQGAGGYTF
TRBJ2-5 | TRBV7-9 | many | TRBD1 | TGTGCCAGCAGCCCCCGGGTAAAGACAGGGGACATACAAGAGACCCAGTACTTC | CASSPRVKTGDIQETQYF
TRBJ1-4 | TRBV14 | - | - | TGTGCCAGCAGCCCTCATGGGGCCGGGGATGAAAAACTGTTTTTT | CASSPHGAGDEKLFF
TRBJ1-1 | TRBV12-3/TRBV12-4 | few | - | TGTGCCAGCAGTTTAAATCTTGGACTGAACACTGAAGCTTTCTTT | CASSLNLGLNTEAFF
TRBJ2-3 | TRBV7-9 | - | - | TGTGCCAGCAGGCCGCCGGGAATTAAGGATACGCAGTATTTT | CASRPPGIKDTQYF
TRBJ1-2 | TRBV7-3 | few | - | TGTGCCAGCGAAAGTACGCCGGGTGAAGGCTACACCTTC | CASESTPGEGYTF
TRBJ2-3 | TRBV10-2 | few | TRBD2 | TGCGCCAGCAGTGATAGACTAGCGGGAGAAGATACGCAGTATTTT | CASSDRLAGEDTQYF
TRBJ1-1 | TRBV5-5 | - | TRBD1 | TGTGCCAGCAGCTTGGGGGGACAGGGGGAGGAAGCTTTCTTT | CASSLGGQGEEAFF
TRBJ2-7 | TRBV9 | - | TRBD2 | TGTGCCAGCAGCTCCCGTTCTAGCGGGCGAGAAAGCTACGAGCAGTACTTC | CASSSRSSGRESYEQYF
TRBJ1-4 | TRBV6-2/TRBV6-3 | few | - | TGTGCCAGCAGTTACTGGCCCAATGAAAAACTGTTTTTT | CASSYWPNEKLFF
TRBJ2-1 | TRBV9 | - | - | TGTGCCAGCAGCGTAGCGCAAGCGTCTGAGCAGTTCTTC | CASSVAQASEQFF
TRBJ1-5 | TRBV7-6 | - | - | TGTGCCAGCAGGAAGACAGGCTCTAATCAGCCCCAGCATTTT | CASRKTGSNQPQHF
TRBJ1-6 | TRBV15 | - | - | TGTGCCACCAGCAGAGCCGTACCCACTACAGGGACCGGTGGGGCCCTCCACTTT | CATSRAVPTTGTGGALHF
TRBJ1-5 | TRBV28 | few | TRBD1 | TGTGCCAGCTCTGGACAGGGGCGTATCAATCAGCCCCAGCATTTT | CASSGQGRINQPQHF
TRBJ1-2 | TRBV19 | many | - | TGTGCCACCTCCCCATGGGGGGACAACTATGGCTACACCTTC | CATSPWGDNYGYTF
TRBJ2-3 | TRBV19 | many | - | TGTGCCAGTAGTATCGGGTTACCAGATACGCAGTATTTT | CASSIGLPDTQYF
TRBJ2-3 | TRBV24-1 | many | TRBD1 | TGTGCCACCAATCGTCGGACAGGGGATAGCACAGATACGCAGTATTTT | CATNRRTGDSTDTQYF
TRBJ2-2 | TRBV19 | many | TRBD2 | TGTGCCAGCCTAGCCCTTTTAGCGGGAGCCCACACCGGGGAGCTGTTTTTT | CASLALLAGAHTGELFF
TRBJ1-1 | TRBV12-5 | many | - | TGTGCTAGTGGGCGAACCCGGGAGGACACTGAAGCTTTCTTT | CASGRTREDTEAFF
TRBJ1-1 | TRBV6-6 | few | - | TGTGCCAGCCATCAGTGGGCTGAAGCTTTCTTT | CASHQWAEAFF